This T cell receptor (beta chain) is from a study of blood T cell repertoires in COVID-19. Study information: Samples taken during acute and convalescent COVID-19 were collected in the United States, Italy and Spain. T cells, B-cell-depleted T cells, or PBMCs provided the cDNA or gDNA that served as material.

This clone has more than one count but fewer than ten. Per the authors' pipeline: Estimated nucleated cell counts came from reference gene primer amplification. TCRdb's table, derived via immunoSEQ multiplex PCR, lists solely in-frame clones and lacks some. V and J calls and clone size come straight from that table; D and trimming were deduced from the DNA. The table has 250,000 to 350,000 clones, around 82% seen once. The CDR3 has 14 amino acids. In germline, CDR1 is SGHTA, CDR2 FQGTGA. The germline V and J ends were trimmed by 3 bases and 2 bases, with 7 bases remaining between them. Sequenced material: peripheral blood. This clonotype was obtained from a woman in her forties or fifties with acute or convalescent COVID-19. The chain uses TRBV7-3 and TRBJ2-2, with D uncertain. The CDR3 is CASSFSGNTGELFF. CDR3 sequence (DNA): TGTGCCAGCAGCTTTTCAGGAAACACCGGGGAGCTGTTTTTT. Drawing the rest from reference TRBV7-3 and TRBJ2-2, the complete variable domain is GAGVSQTPSNKVTEKGKYVELRCDPISGHTALYWYRQSLGQGPEFLIYFQGTGAADDSGLPNDRFFAVRPEGSVSTLKIQRTERGDSAVYLCASSFSGNTGELFFGEGSRLTVL.